Sequencing of this T cell receptor beta chain was carried out in a study of OX40 agonist ivuxolimab in advanced cancers. The wider study: Patients were infused with ivuxolimab every 2 weeks at 0.01 to 10 mg/kg. Of the participants, 35% to 50% had some prior anti-PD-1, anti-PD-L1 or anti-CTLA-4 therapy, which was allowed. General study results and limits: Antigen specificity of clonally expanded peripheral T cells was not established.

Baseline, cycle 4 day 1, and cycle 7 day 1 were the blood sampling points. Germline V lookup: CDR1 SGHTA, CDR2 FQGTGA. Trimming took off 5 bases at V and 5 bases at J, with 10 bases between the two ends. The CDR3 sequence is 13 residues long. This clone occurred once. What it binds is not known. Sequencing used immunoSEQ multiplex PCR; TCRdb keeps in-frame clones, though not all of them. The repertoire holds about 48,000 clones, with roughly 84% as singletons. Sequenced here: CD4+ or CD8+ T cells sorted from blood, sampled in a trial of the OX40 agonist ivuxolimab. The sequence derives from an adult with an advanced solid tumor such as melanoma, head and neck, liver or kidney cancer. The chain is built from TRBV7-3 and TRBJ2-1; D gene uncertain. The DNA for the CDR3 is TGTGCCAGCAGCCTCTCGAGGAACAATGAGCAGTTCTTC. Its protein is CASSLSRNNEQFF.